This T cell receptor (delta chain) emerged from a study of Vδ1+ human thymocytes. Whole-study findings and limits: About 20% of thymic delta-chain sequences were Vdelta2, with few Vdelta3, unlike blood Vdelta1+ controls. The authors advised highly purified populations and single-cell validation. Highly polyclonal TRG and TRD repertoires with Gaussian CDR3 length distributions appeared in thymus.

This clone was detected a few times. Its antigen is undetermined. RNA was extracted from the cells and then reverse transcribed. Multiplex PCR used pooled V-gene forward primers and a constant-region reverse primer to amplify CDR3s. TCRdb applied CATT to the multiplex PCR reads for clone calling. Of tens of thousands of delta-chain clones in the sample, approximately 15% were seen once. The CDR3 is 17 amino acids. CDR1 is TSWWSYY, CDR2 QGS, per germline. The junction had 20 bases not matched to a gene; V was cut back by 7 bases and J by 7 bases. Purity of the sorted Vdelta1+ thymocytes ranged from 98% to 99.6%.

The TCR sequence derives from a boy in the first two years of life who had congenital heart surgery. The specimen sequenced was Vdelta1+ gamma-delta thymocytes from the thymus. Subset here: FACS-sorted CD3+ TCRalphabeta- TCRVdelta1+ TCRVdelta2- thymocytes. This sequence joins TRDV1 and TRDJ1; TRDD3 matches at 8 bases. The CDR3: CALDPVCSRGISGKLIF. CDR3 bases: TGTGCTCTTGACCCAGTTTGCTCCCGGGGGATATCGGGTAAACTCATCTTT.